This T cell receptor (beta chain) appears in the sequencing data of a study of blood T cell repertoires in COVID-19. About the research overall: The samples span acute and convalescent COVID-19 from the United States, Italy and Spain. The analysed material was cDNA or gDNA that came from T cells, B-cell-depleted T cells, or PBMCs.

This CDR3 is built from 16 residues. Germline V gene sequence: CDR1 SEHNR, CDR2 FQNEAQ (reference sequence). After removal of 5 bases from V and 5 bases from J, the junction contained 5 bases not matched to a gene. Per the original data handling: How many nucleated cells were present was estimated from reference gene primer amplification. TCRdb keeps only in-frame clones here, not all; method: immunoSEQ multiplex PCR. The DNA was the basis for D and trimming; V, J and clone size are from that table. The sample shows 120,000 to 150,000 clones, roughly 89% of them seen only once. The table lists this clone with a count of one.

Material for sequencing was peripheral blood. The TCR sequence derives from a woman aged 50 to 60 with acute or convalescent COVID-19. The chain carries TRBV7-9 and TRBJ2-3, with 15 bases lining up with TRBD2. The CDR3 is CASSTGLAGGLDTQYF. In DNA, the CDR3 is TGTGCCAGCAGCACCGGACTAGCGGGAGGGTTAGATACGCAGTATTTT.